Here is one T cell receptor (beta chain) with its context. The sample is drawn from a study of blood T cell repertoires in COVID-19. Germline lookup yields CDR1 LNHDA and CDR2 SQIVND (reference sequence). V dropped 4 bases and J dropped 6; count of bases not matched to a gene: 11. This CDR3 comprises 17 residues. The protocol was immunoSEQ multiplex PCR, while the TCRdb copy is restricted to in-frame clones and leaves out a portion. The sample has roughly 430,000 clones, approximately 91% seen once. The rearrangement links TRBV19 to TRBJ1-6; 8 bases align to TRBD1. The sequence derives from a woman younger than 30 who had been exposed to COVID-19. The sample consisted of PBMCs or T cells enriched from blood (not recorded which). The CDR3 nucleotides are TGTGCCAGTAGTACGGGTTCAGGGGGCGCGAGTAATTCACCCCTCCACTTT. Its protein is CASSTGSGGASNSPLHF.